These 14 T cell receptor beta chains were all obtained from the same sample, sequenced in a study of cytomegalovirus exposure and HLA in healthy donors. The PCR had 60 Vbeta and 13 Jbeta primers. Clones were sequenced by immunoSEQ multiplex PCR, and TCRdb holds only the in-frame ones, with some missing. Here the sample spans about 210,000 clones, about 84% being singletons. The sequencing input was PBMCs. The receptors stem from a woman in her 30s in good health and CMV-seropositive.

J is TRBJ2-6 and V is TRBV28; 7 bases map to TRBD1. V shed 5 bases and J 0 bases; nucleotides not matched to a gene: 7. Germline-derived CDR1 and CDR2 are MDHEN and SYDVKM. The CDR3 runs to 17 residues. DNA of the CDR3: TGTGCCAGCAGTCCGACAGGGATTAGCTCTGGGGCCAACGTCCTGACTTTC. Translating gives CASSPTGISSGANVLTF.

This chain links TRBV6-5 with TRBJ2-2, with a tentative D call TRBD2 (5 bases). The V end lost 5 bases, the J end lost 2 bases, and 12 bases lay between the germline ends. The CDR3 has 15 residues. The germline gives CDR1 MNHEY, CDR2 SVGAGI. The CDR3 coding sequence is TGTGCCAGCAGTGACTTGGGGAGAAACACCGGGGAGCTGTTTTTT. Translating it yields CASSDLGRNTGELFF.

This sequence joins TRBV6-5 and TRBJ1-1, with TRBD1 identical over 10 bases. The length of the CDR3 is 14 residues. Germline V gene lookup returns CDR1 MNHEY and CDR2 SVGAGI. V lost 2 bases to trimming and J lost 4 bases; unmatched junction nucleotides: 1. DNA of the CDR3: TGTGCCAGCAGTTACCGGGACAGGGGCACTGAAGCTTTCTTT. Amino acids: CASSYRDRGTEAFF.

The genes are TRBV20-1 and TRBJ2-1; 8 bases map to TRBD2. The germline V gene has CDR1 DFQATT and CDR2 SNEGSKA (reference sequence). Trimming at V came to 6 bases and at J to 12 bases, leaving 7 bases not matched to a gene. There are 11 residues in the CDR3. The CDR3 sequence is CSAFKREWQFF. The CDR3 coding sequence is TGCAGTGCCTTCAAGCGGGAGTGGCAGTTCTTC.

The rearrangement joins TRBV11-3 to TRBJ2-2; a possible D gene is TRBD2 (5 bases). V lost 2 bases and J 1 base, leaving 14 bases between the germline ends. Germline V lookup: CDR1 SGHNT, CDR2 YENEEA. The CDR3 totals 17 residues. CDR3 DNA sequence: TGTGCCAGCAGCTTAAATGTCGGGGTCCTGAACACCGGGGAGCTGTTTTTT. This gives the protein CASSLNVGVLNTGELFF.

J is TRBJ1-1 and V is TRBV11-1; D gene uncertain. Trimming shortened V by 5 bases and J by 0 bases, and 4 bases separated the two germline ends. This CDR3 spans 12 amino acids. CDR1 and CDR2 (germline): SGHAT, FQDESV (reference sequence). In nucleotides, the CDR3 is TGTGCCAGCAGCGAGATGAACACTGAAGCTTTCTTT. It encodes CASSEMNTEAFF.

This chain connects TRBV11-2 to TRBJ1-2; 9 bases agree with TRBD1. CDR3 size: 15 residues. CDR1 is SGHAT, CDR2 FQNNGV, per germline. V trimming: 6 bases; J trimming: 5 bases; junction bases outside the gene matches: 10. The CDR3 loop reads CASRIAVGQGYGYTF. The CDR3 nucleotides read TGTGCCAGCAGGATAGCCGTGGGACAGGGTTATGGCTACACCTTC.

The table lists this clone with a few counts. The chain recombines TRBV10-3 with TRBJ2-2, with 9 bases aligning to TRBD2. Trimming removed 11 bases from V and 1 base from J; junction bases left unmatched: 11. Germline V gene lookup returns CDR1 ENHRY and CDR2 SYGVKD. The CDR3 loop spans 16 amino acids. CDR3 protein: CAHRRAGGLNTGELFF. CDR3 sequence (DNA): TGTGCCCACCGACGAGCGGGAGGACTGAACACCGGGGAGCTGTTTTTT.

The rearrangement joins TRBV25-1 to TRBJ1-4; tentative D call: TRBD1 (5 bases). Germline CDR1 reads MGHDK; CDR2 reads SYGVNS. This CDR3 is 16 amino acids long. V lost 6 bases and J 0 bases, leaving 14 bases between the germline ends. This CDR3 is CASSPGQRATNEKLFF. The CDR3 DNA follows: TGTGCCAGCAGCCCAGGGCAACGCGCAACTAATGAAAAACTGTTTTTT. The whole variable domain, filled in from reference TRBV25-1 and TRBJ1-4, reads EADIYQTPRYLVIGTGKKITLECSQTMGHDKMYWYQQDPGMELHLIHYSYGVNSTEKGDLSSESTVSRIRTEHFPLTLESARPSHTSQYLCASSPGQRATNEKLFFGSGTQLSVL.

The V and J genes are TRBV4-2 and TRBJ2-5, with 8 bases that match TRBD2. In germline, CDR1 is LGHNA, CDR2 YNFKEQ. V lost 0 bases to trimming and J lost 4 bases; unmatched junction nucleotides: 7. The CDR3 has 16 residues. Here the CDR3 reads CASSQDRTGGRETQYF. The DNA for the CDR3 is TGTGCCAGCAGCCAAGATCGGACGGGGGGGAGAGAGACCCAGTACTTC.

V is TRBV9 and J is TRBJ2-2; TRBD1 matches at 9 bases. The CDR3 spans 17 residues. The V and J ends lost 4 bases and 3 bases, in that order; junction bases with no gene match: 10. Germline CDR1 reads SGDLS; CDR2 reads YYNGEE. The CDR3 nucleotides are TGTGCCAGCAGCCCACACCCCGGACAGGGGTACACCGGGGAGCTGTTTTTT. This encodes CASSPHPGQGYTGELFF.

The chain has TRBV7-2 and TRBJ2-1, with 10 bases fitting TRBD1. CDR1 SGHTA and CDR2 FQGNSA come from the germline V gene. The V and J ends lost 4 bases and 7 bases, in that order; junction bases with no gene match: 13. The CDR3 is 17 residues long. CDR3 DNA: TGTGCCAGCAGCTCTCACCCGACAGGGGGCGAGCGAAATGAGCAGTTCTTC. Translating it yields CASSSHPTGGERNEQFF.

The rearrangement uses TRBV6-1 and TRBJ2-7; D unresolved. The CDR3 spans 11 residues. In germline, CDR1 is MNHNS, CDR2 SASEGT. V gave up 3 bases and J gave up 9 bases, with 9 bases separating them. The CDR3 sequence: CASSESQWQYF. The CDR3 nucleotides are TGTGCCAGCAGTGAGAGTCAATGGCAGTACTTC.

Only one count was recorded for this clone. For the CDR3, the DNA is TGTGCCAGCAGCTTGGTTCCGAGGAGACCGAACACCGGGGAGCTGTTTTTT. Amino acids: CASSLVPRRPNTGELFF. The chain couples TRBV5-4 to TRBJ2-2; D gene ambiguous. With 0 bases removed from V and 0 bases from J, the gap between germline ends came to 12 bases. There are 17 residues in the CDR3. CDR1 is SGHNT and CDR2 is YYREEE in the germline V gene (reference sequence).